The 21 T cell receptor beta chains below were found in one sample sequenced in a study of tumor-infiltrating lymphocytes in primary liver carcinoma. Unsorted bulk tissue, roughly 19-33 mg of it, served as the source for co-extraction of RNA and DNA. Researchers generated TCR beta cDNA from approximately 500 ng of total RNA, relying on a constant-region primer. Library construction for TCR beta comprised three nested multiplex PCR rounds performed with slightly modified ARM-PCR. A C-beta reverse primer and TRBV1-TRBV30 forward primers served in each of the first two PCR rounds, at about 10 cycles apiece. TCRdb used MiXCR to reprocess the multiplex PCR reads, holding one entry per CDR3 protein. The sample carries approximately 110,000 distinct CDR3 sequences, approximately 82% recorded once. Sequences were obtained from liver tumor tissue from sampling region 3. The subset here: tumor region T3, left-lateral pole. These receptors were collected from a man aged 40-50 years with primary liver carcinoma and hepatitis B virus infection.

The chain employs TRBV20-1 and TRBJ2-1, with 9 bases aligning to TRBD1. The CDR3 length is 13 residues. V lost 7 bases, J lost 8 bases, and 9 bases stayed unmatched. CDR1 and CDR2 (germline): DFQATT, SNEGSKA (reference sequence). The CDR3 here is CSVPGQGYDEQFF. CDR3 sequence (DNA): TGCAGTGTTCCGGGACAGGGTTACGATGAGCAGTTCTTC.

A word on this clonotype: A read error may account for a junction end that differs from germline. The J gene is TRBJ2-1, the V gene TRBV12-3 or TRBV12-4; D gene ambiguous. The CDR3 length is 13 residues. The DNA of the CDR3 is TGTACCAGCAGTTTCCCTCGGTCGAATGAGCAGTTCTTC. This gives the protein CTSSFPRSNEQFF.

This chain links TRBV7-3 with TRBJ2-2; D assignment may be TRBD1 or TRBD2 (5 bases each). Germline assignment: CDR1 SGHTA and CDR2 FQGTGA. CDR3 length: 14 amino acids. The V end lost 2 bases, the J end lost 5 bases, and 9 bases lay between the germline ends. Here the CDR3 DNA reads TGTGCCAGCAGCTTAGGGACGCTTACCGGGGAGCTGTTTTTT. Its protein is CASSLGTLTGELFF.

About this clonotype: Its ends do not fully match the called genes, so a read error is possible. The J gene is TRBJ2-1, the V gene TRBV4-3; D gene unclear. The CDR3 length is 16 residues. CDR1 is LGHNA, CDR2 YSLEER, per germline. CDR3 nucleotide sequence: TGCGCTAGCAGCCAATTCCCCACCCCGGCGGCCAATGAGCAGTTCTTC. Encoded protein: CASSQFPTPAANEQFF.

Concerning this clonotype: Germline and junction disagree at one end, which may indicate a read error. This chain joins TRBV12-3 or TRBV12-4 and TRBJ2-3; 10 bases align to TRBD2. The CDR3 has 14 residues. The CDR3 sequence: CANSFRLAGVPQYF. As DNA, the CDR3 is TGTGCCAACAGTTTCCGACTAGCGGGCGTTCCGCAGTATTTT.

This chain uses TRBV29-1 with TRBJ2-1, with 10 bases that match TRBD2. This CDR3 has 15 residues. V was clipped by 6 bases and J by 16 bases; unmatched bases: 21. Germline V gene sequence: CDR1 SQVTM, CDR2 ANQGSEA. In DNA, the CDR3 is TGCAGCGTCCTTAGACTAGCGGGCCTATACAATGCGCACTTCTTC. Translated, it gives CSVLRLAGLYNAHFF.

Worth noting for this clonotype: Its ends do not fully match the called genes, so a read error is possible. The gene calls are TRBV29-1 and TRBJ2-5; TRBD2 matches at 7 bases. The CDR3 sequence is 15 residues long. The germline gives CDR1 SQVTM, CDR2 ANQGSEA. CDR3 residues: CSVEGLGRLQDTQYF. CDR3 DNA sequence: TGCAGCGTTGAGGGACTCGGGAGGCTCCAAGATACCCAGTACTTC.

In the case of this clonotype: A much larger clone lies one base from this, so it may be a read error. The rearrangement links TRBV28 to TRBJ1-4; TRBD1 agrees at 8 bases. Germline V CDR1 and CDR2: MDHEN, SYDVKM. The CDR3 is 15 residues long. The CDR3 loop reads CVSSTTGGIYEKLFF. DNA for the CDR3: TGTGTCAGCAGTACAACAGGGGGGATCTACGAAAAACTGTTTTTT. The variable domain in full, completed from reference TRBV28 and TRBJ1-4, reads DVKVTQSSRYLVKRTGEKVFLECVQDMDHENMFWYRQDPGLGLRLIYFSYDVKMKEKGDIPEGYSVSREKKERFSLILESASTNQTSMYLCVSSTTGGIYEKLFFGSGTQLSVL.

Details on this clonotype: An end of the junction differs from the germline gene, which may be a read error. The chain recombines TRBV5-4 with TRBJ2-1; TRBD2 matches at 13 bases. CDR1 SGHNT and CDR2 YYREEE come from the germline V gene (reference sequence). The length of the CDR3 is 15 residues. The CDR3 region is CASIHGTSGNIEQFF. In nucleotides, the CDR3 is TGTGCCAGCATCCACGGGACTAGCGGGAATATTGAGCAATTCTTC.

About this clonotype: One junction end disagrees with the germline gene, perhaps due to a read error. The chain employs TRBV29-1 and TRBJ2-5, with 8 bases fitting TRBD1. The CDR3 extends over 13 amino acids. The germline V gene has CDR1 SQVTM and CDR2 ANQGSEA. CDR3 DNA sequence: TGTAGCGGCCAGGGGGCGGATACCAAGACCCAGTACTTC. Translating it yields CSGQGADTKTQYF. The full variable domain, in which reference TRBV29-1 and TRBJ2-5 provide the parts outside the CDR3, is SAVISQKPSRDICQRGTSLTIQCQVDSQVTMMFWYRQQPGQSLTLIATANQGSEATYESGFVIDKFPISRPNLTFSTLTVSNMSPEDSSIYLCSGQGADTKTQYFGPGTRLLVL.

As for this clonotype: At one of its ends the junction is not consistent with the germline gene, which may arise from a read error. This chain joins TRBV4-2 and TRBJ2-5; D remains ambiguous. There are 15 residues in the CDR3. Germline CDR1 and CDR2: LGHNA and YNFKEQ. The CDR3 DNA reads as TGTACCAGCAGCCACTGCCTTGGCTACCAAGAGACCCAGTACTTC. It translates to CTSSHCLGYQETQYF.

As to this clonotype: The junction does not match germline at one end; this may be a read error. The CDR3 reads CASSPWIANTGELSF. CDR3 bases: TGTGCCAGCAGTCCATGGATTGCGAACACCGGGGAGCTGTCTTTC. V and J are TRBV11-2 and TRBJ2-2; a weak D match, TRBD2 (5 bases). Germline V lookup: CDR1 SGHAT, CDR2 FQNNGV. This CDR3 spans 15 amino acids.

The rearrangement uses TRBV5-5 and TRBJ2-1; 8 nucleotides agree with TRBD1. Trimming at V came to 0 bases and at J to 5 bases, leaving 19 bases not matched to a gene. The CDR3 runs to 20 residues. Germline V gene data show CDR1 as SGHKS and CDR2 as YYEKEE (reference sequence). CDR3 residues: CASSLVRTGWVRFRNNEQFF. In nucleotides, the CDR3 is TGTGCCAGCAGCTTGGTCCGGACAGGGTGGGTAAGGTTTCGGAACAATGAGCAGTTCTTC.

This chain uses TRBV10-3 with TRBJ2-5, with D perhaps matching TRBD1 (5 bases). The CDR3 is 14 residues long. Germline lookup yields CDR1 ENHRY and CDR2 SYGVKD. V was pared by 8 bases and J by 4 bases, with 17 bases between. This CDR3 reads CAIGAAGLGETQYF. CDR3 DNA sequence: TGTGCCATCGGTGCGGCAGGGTTGGGAGAGACCCAGTACTTC.

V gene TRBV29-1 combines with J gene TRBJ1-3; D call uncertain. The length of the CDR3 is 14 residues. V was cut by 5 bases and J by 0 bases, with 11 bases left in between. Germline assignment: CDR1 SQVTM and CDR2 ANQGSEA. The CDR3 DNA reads TGCAGCGTTTCGACGATCCTCTCTGGAAACACCATATATTTT. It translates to CSVSTILSGNTIYF. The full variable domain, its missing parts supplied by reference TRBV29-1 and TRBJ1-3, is SAVISQKPSRDICQRGTSLTIQCQVDSQVTMMFWYRQQPGQSLTLIATANQGSEATYESGFVIDKFPISRPNLTFSTLTVSNMSPEDSSIYLCSVSTILSGNTIYFGEGSWLTVV.

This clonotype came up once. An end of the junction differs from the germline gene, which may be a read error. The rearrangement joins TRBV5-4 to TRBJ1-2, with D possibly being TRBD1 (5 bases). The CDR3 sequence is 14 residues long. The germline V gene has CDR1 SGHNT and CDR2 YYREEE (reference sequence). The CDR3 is CASRSDISFSGYTF. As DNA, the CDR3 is TGTGCAAGCAGGTCGGACATTTCCTTTAGTGGCTACACCTTC.

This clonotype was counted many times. The CDR3 here is CASSLEGGRYNEQFF. The CDR3 DNA is TGTGCCAGCAGTTTAGAGGGAGGGCGCTACAATGAGCAGTTCTTC. The chain employs TRBV12-3 or TRBV12-4 and TRBJ2-1, with 7 positions matching TRBD2. The V gene end was trimmed by 1 base and the J gene end by 3 bases; junction bases not matched to a gene: 3. This CDR3 region has 15 residues.

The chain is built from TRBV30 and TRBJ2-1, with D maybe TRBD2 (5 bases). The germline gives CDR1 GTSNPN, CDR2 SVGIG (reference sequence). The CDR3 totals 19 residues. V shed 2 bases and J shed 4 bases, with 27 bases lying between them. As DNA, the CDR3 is TGTGCCTGGAGTCTAGGAATGGGCGGGTTTGGCAGGTCATACAATGAGCAGTTCTTC. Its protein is CAWSLGMGGFGRSYNEQFF.

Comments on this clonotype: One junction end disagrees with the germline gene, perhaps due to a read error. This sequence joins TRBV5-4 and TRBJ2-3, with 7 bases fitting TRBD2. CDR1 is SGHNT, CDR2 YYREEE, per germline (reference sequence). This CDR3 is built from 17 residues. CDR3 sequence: CVSSAPGTGAGGVTQYF. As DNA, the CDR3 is TGTGTCAGCAGCGCCCCCGGGACTGGCGCTGGGGGGGTTACGCAGTATTTT.

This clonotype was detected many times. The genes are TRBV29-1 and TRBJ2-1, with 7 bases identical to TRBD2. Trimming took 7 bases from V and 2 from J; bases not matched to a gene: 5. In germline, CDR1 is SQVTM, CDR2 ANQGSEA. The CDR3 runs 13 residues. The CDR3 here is CSGGGVPYNEQFF. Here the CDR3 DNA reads TGCAGCGGGGGGGGAGTACCCTACAATGAGCAGTTCTTC.

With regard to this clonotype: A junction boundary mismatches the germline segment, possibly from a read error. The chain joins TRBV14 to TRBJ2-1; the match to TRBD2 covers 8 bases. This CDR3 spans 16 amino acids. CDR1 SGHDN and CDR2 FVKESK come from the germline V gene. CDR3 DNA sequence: TGTGCCAGCAGTACCGTAGCGGGATGGGTAAACATTGAGCAGTTATTC. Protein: CASSTVAGWVNIEQLF.